This section outlines one TCR beta chain sequence together with its context. Its matching antigen is unknown. This CDR3 spans 13 amino acids. The V gene lost 3 bases and the J gene lost 6 bases, with 13 bases spanning the gap. CDR1 is SGHRS, CDR2 YFSETQ, per germline. These data originate in a study of cytomegalovirus exposure and HLA in healthy donors. Turning to the study itself: HLA-typed donors were the source of around 87 million unique TCRs, which an early data release held.

Study-level points and caveats: A later analysis linked a missense variant in DCLRE1C to the trimming of TCR beta V and J genes. Evidence from a later analysis indicated that most CMV-associated TCR beta chains looked HLA-restricted.

The PCR made use of 60 Vbeta and 13 Jbeta primers. Libraries were prepared by immunoSEQ multiplex PCR; TCRdb keeps only in-frame clonotypes and omits some of them. This sample has tens of thousands of clones, with 64% found just once. The chain carries TRBV5-1 and TRBJ2-7, with TRBD1 as a possible D gene (5 bases). The sequence derives from a human donor in good health. The sample consisted of PBMCs. The CDR3 is CASSSIVQGEQYF. CDR3 bases: TGCGCCAGCAGCTCCATTGTCCAGGGCGAGCAGTACTTC.